The rows below give T cell receptor beta chains drawn from one sample of a study of memory CD8 T cells in hepatitis C reinfection. Libraries were prepared by immunoSEQ multiplex PCR; TCRdb keeps only in-frame clonotypes and omits some of them. This sample carries about 50,000 clones, roughly 86% of them seen once, and the ten largest clones take roughly 1%. Sequenced sample: naive CD8+ T cells sorted from blood. These TCRs come from a man between 18 and 35 years old with hepatitis C virus infection. Both conserved end residues are part of each CDR3. The order of the fields is D gene, J gene, clone size, V gene, CDR3 length, CDR3 protein, CDR3 DNA. A D gene is named only where the DNA matches it firmly. Rows give clone size only sometimes, using once, few, many, or a class for an expanded clone.

D gene: .; J gene: TRBJ1-2; clone size: .; V gene: TRBV14; CDR3 length: 15; CDR3 protein: CASSQEGPSNYGYTF; CDR3 DNA: TGTGCCAGCAGCCAAGAGGGGCCGTCGAACTATGGCTACACCTTT
D gene: TRBD1; J gene: TRBJ1-4; clone size: .; V gene: TRBV19; CDR3 length: 12; CDR3 protein: CASLDRGEKLFF; CDR3 DNA: TGTGCCAGCCTGGACAGGGGGGAAAAACTGTTTTTT
D gene: .; J gene: TRBJ2-1; clone size: .; V gene: TRBV28; CDR3 length: 13; CDR3 protein: CASSLIPDNEQFF; CDR3 DNA: TGTGCCAGCAGTTTAATACCGGACAATGAGCAGTTCTTC
D gene: .; J gene: TRBJ2-1; clone size: .; V gene: TRBV10-2; CDR3 length: 12; CDR3 protein: CASSIWPAEQFF; CDR3 DNA: TGCGCCAGCAGTATATGGCCTGCTGAGCAGTTCTTC
D gene: TRBD2; J gene: TRBJ2-1; clone size: once; V gene: TRBV10-3; CDR3 length: 16; CDR3 protein: CAISTAGTSSYNEQFF; CDR3 DNA: TGTGCCATCAGTACAGCCGGGACTAGCAGCTACAATGAGCAGTTCTTC
D gene: TRBD2; J gene: TRBJ2-5; clone size: .; V gene: TRBV5-1; CDR3 length: 17; CDR3 protein: CASSPSTSGSPQETQYF; CDR3 DNA: TGCGCCAGCAGCCCCTCGACTAGCGGGAGCCCCCAAGAGACCCAGTACTTC
D gene: .; J gene: TRBJ2-2; clone size: .; V gene: TRBV9; CDR3 length: 14; CDR3 protein: CTSSVGGGTGELFF; CDR3 DNA: TGTACCAGCAGCGTCGGGGGAGGAACCGGGGAGCTGTTTTTT
D gene: TRBD2; J gene: TRBJ2-1; clone size: once; V gene: TRBV7-9; CDR3 length: 16; CDR3 protein: CASSPAKAGERNEQFF; CDR3 DNA: TGTGCCAGCAGCCCGGCGAAAGCGGGAGAGCGGAATGAGCAGTTCTTC
D gene: .; J gene: TRBJ1-1; clone size: .; V gene: TRBV11-1; CDR3 length: 15; CDR3 protein: CASSTTGTVNDEAFF; CDR3 DNA: TGTGCCAGCAGCACCACAGGGACCGTAAACGATGAAGCTTTCTTT
D gene: TRBD2; J gene: TRBJ2-3; clone size: .; V gene: TRBV7-9; CDR3 length: 15; CDR3 protein: CASRDSGGAGDTQYF; CDR3 DNA: TGTGCCAGCAGAGATAGCGGGGGGGCTGGAGATACGCAGTATTTT
D gene: .; J gene: TRBJ1-4; clone size: .; V gene: TRBV6-5; CDR3 length: 15; CDR3 protein: CASSYMRGTNEKLFF; CDR3 DNA: TGTGCCAGCAGTTACATGCGGGGGACTAATGAAAAACTGTTTTTT
D gene: TRBD1; J gene: TRBJ1-4; clone size: .; V gene: TRBV7-9; CDR3 length: 14; CDR3 protein: CASSPPDRVEKLFF; CDR3 DNA: TGTGCCAGCAGCCCTCCGGACAGGGTTGAAAAACTGTTTTTT
D gene: .; J gene: TRBJ2-3; clone size: .; V gene: TRBV7-9; CDR3 length: 14; CDR3 protein: CASSFEGDTDTQYF; CDR3 DNA: TGTGCCAGCAGCTTTGAGGGGGACACAGATACGCAGTATTTT
D gene: .; J gene: TRBJ1-5; clone size: .; V gene: TRBV28; CDR3 length: 20; CDR3 protein: CASSPKPDPGHNWGNQPQHF; CDR3 DNA: TGTGCCAGCAGTCCGAAGCCCGATCCGGGACACAACTGGGGCAATCAGCCCCAGCATTTT
D gene: .; J gene: TRBJ2-2; clone size: few; V gene: TRBV29-1; CDR3 length: 14; CDR3 protein: CSSVIGGSTGELFF; CDR3 DNA: TGCAGCTCTGTGATTGGCGGGTCTACCGGGGAGCTGTTTTTT
D gene: .; J gene: TRBJ2-5; clone size: .; V gene: TRBV21-1; CDR3 length: 14; CDR3 protein: CASNKDTDQETQYF; CDR3 DNA: TGTGCCAGCAATAAGGACACGGATCAAGAGACCCAGTACTTC
D gene: TRBD2; J gene: TRBJ2-3; clone size: .; V gene: TRBV9; CDR3 length: 15; CDR3 protein: CASSVVAGGIDTQYF; CDR3 DNA: TGTGCCAGCAGCGTAGTGGCGGGAGGGATAGATACGCAGTATTTT
D gene: .; J gene: TRBJ1-1; clone size: .; V gene: TRBV6-5; CDR3 length: 16; CDR3 protein: CASSYWQGLMNTEAFF; CDR3 DNA: TGTGCCAGCAGTTACTGGCAGGGCCTTATGAACACTGAAGCTTTCTTT
D gene: .; J gene: TRBJ1-1; clone size: few; V gene: TRBV7-9; CDR3 length: 14; CDR3 protein: CASSFYTEGTEAFF; CDR3 DNA: TGTGCCAGCAGCTTCTACACGGAGGGAACTGAAGCTTTCTTT
D gene: TRBD2; J gene: TRBJ2-1; clone size: .; V gene: TRBV5-1; CDR3 length: 16; CDR3 protein: CASSTTSGRGYNEQFF; CDR3 DNA: TGCGCCAGCAGCACGACTAGCGGGAGGGGGTACAATGAGCAGTTCTTC
D gene: TRBD1; J gene: TRBJ1-5; clone size: few; V gene: TRBV4-1; CDR3 length: 13; CDR3 protein: CASSGQGNQPQHF; CDR3 DNA: TGCGCCAGCAGCGGACAGGGGAATCAGCCCCAGCATTTT
D gene: .; J gene: TRBJ2-1; clone size: .; V gene: TRBV7-6; CDR3 length: 12; CDR3 protein: CASSLTTSEQFF; CDR3 DNA: TGTGCCAGCAGCTTAACTACCAGCGAGCAGTTCTTC
D gene: .; J gene: TRBJ2-3; clone size: once; V gene: TRBV27; CDR3 length: 14; CDR3 protein: CASSLSGGMGTQYF; CDR3 DNA: TGTGCCAGCAGTTTATCCGGCGGGATGGGTACGCAGTATTTT
D gene: TRBD1; J gene: TRBJ1-2; clone size: few; V gene: TRBV6-1; CDR3 length: 14; CDR3 protein: CASSTWTGDNGYTF; CDR3 DNA: TGTGCCAGCAGCACCTGGACAGGGGATAATGGCTACACCTTC
D gene: .; J gene: TRBJ2-7; clone size: .; V gene: TRBV19; CDR3 length: 17; CDR3 protein: CASSEVELRYGAYEQYF; CDR3 DNA: TGTGCCAGTAGTGAAGTCGAACTGCGTTACGGGGCCTACGAGCAGTACTTC
D gene: TRBD1; J gene: TRBJ1-1; clone size: .; V gene: TRBV30; CDR3 length: 14; CDR3 protein: CAWSVGQANTEAFF; CDR3 DNA: TGTGCCTGGAGTGTGGGACAGGCGAACACTGAAGCTTTCTTT
D gene: .; J gene: TRBJ2-3; clone size: .; V gene: TRBV25-1; CDR3 length: 15; CDR3 protein: CASSDLLSGADTQYF; CDR3 DNA: TGTGCCAGCAGTGATTTGCTTTCAGGGGCAGATACGCAGTATTTT
D gene: TRBD1; J gene: TRBJ2-5; clone size: .; V gene: TRBV28; CDR3 length: 14; CDR3 protein: CASSIGQGAETQYF; CDR3 DNA: TGTGCCAGCAGCATCGGACAGGGTGCGGAGACCCAGTACTTC
D gene: .; J gene: TRBJ2-5; clone size: .; V gene: TRBV7-8; CDR3 length: 14; CDR3 protein: CASSTGFGAETQYF; CDR3 DNA: TGTGCCAGCTCGACGGGGTTCGGTGCGGAGACCCAGTACTTC
D gene: TRBD1; J gene: TRBJ1-3; clone size: .; V gene: TRBV4-2; CDR3 length: 16; CDR3 protein: CASSQDGTGVGNTIYF; CDR3 DNA: TGTGCCAGCAGCCAAGACGGGACAGGGGTAGGAAACACCATATATTTT
D gene: .; J gene: TRBJ2-2; clone size: .; V gene: TRBV27; CDR3 length: 17; CDR3 protein: CASSLRQSLGSAGELFF; CDR3 DNA: TGTGCCAGCAGTTTACGACAGTCCTTAGGAAGCGCCGGGGAGCTGTTTTTT